This T cell receptor (beta chain) appears in the sequencing data of a study of shared clonotypes between healthy human individuals (dated by TCRdb to about 2020). At the level of the whole study: A couple of women and a few men aged 18 to 49 years were included in the cohort. Each donor's leukapheresis produced roughly between roughly 0.85 and 9 billion PBMCs. Blood TCR repertoires of a handful of healthy adults were deeply sequenced to estimate repertoire size and the extent of clonotype sharing between individuals. For each donor, three plates each were used for CD4 naive and CD4 memory, two plates were used for CD8 naive, and one plate was used for CD8 memory. To increase sequencing depth and limit assay-specific biases, TCR repertoire library preparation and sequencing were carried out by different laboratories using diverse techniques.

Using the deep immunoSEQ assay, TCR CDR3 regions were amplified from genomic DNA by multiplex PCR. Extracted genomic DNA from each cell subset was spread evenly across all wells of several immunoSEQ 96-well plates, with each plate serving as a replicate. For sorted subsets, each replicate PCR was loaded with about 200 ng genomic DNA, equivalent to 30,000 to 35,000 T cell genomes. The purified libraries were quantified using a Qubit 3.0 fluorometer, sized with a Bioanalyzer 2100, and then quantified again using the KAPA Library Quantification kit. Every immunoSEQ 96-well plate was sequenced on a separate single-read 150-cycle Illumina NextSeq 550 flow cell. Per the original workflow: The immunoSEQ output contained only junctional sequences without quality scores, so filtering could not match that applied to full-length reads. Sequences were annotated with PyIR, a Python wrapper for IgBLAST v1.9, and V/J genes and CDR3 were assigned using IMGT germline references. Any read was removed if the V/J assignment was weak (E-value above 1e-6), the CDR3 was missing, or the read contained stop codons, out-of-frame junctions, or ambiguous translated residues. V3J clonotypes were defined as sequences sharing an identical inferred V gene, J gene, and CDR3 amino acid sequence. Percentage overlap between repertoires was computed as shared unique clonotypes divided by the size of the smaller repertoire. Richness of each repertoire was evaluated using RTK rarefaction, the Chao1 estimator, and Recon v2.1 estimates of unobserved clonotypes. Generation probabilities for all TCRbeta clonotypes obtained by the gDNA method from a handful of donors were computed using OLGA. In its TCRdb copy, this immuneACCESS table keeps in-frame sequences only and misses some clones. Where compared with another copy, unresolved V genes explain less than half of these, and the others have no known cause. That table supplies the V and J calls and clone size; D and trimming were determined from the DNA. The sample table records approximately 2,000,000 clones; 92% of these occur just once. The ten most abundant clones make up approximately 0.39% of the sample.

The donors were healthy, HIV-negative adults who had no recently reported acute infections or vaccinations. All donors were Caucasian adults living in Nashville, Tennessee, USA. CD4+ T cells were enriched through magnetic negative selection, after which naive cells were positively selected on CD45RA and the remaining negative fraction served as the memory subset. Blood was obtained by leukapheresis, after which PBMCs were separated by Ficoll-Histopaque density gradient centrifugation and cryopreserved in liquid nitrogen vapor phase. Purity and quantity of every magnetically sorted T cell population were checked by analytical flow cytometry. From each sorted fraction, genomic DNA was isolated and quantified by UV absorbance on a Nanodrop 2000c. As concerns this clone: Its antigen remains undetermined. No much larger clone exists at a distance of one base, and base qualities are not known.

The investigation overall reported the following: Pairwise subsampling indicated that sequencing depth was expected to affect the degree of clonotype sharing among donors. Compared with non-shared clonotypes, the clonotypes found in all four sorted-subset donors had higher generation probabilities. When a handful of donors were compared, the shared fraction of clonotypes was 5% to 6.5% for naive CD4, around 3.5% for naive CD8, more than 2% for memory CD4, and 0.35% to 0.4% for memory CD8. Naive subsets generally had larger estimated clonotype richness than memory subsets. Even with the large sequencing depth, rarefaction of the sorted-subset datasets indicated that sequencing was incomplete. The genetic and exposure-history diversity represented was limited by the small number of donors. Only blood was sampled, and tissue TCR repertoires likely differ from those in blood.

The CDR3 spans 13 residues, from the cysteine through the phenylalanine. Kept here is only the CDR3 DNA, which spans 39 bases and is read in frame from base 1. The germline V gene gives CDR1 as ENHRY and CDR2 as SYGVKD. V loses 7 bases, J loses 1 base, and the germline ends lie 10 bases apart. Sample: naive CD4+ T cells from PBMCs. In light of the paper, this sample's cell subset or site label describes: CD45RA+ positively selected. The receptor chain draws on TRBV10-3 and TRBJ1-1; the D gene cannot be resolved reliably. The sequence derives from a man between 18 and 29 years old in good health. Some clones in this sample may be carry-over from other donors' samples. The sequenced DNA: TGTGCCATCACCCCCTCAGAGAACACTGAAGCTTTCTTT. Its protein is CAITPSENTEAFF.